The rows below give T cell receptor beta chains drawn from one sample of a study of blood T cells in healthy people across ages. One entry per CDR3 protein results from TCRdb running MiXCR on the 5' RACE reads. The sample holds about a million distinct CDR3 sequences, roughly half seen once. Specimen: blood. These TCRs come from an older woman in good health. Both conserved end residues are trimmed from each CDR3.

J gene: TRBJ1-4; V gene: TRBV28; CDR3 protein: ASSSTDNEKLF
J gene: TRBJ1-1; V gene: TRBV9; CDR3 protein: ASSRNDAVGAF
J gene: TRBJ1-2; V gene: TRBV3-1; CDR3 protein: ASSQVNGYGYT
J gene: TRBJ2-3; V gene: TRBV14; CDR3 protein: ASSRGKFSADTQY
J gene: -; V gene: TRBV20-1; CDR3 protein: SARTPGPPSSYNEQY
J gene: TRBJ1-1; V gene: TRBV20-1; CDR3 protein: SALPGQGTEAF
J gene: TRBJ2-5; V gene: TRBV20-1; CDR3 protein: SARTGIETQY
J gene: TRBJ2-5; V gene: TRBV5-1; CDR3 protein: ASSLLARTQETQY
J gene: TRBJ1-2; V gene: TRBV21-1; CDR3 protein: ASSLKSHARVNYGYT
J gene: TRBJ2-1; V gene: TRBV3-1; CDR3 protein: ASSSITGQIYNEQF
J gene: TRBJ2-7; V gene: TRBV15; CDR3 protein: ATSIGGRTSYEQY
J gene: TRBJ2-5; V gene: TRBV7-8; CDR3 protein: ASSPPWVPTQY
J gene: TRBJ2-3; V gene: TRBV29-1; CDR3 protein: SVQGFTDTQY
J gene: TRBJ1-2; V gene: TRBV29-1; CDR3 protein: SVGGGIDGYT
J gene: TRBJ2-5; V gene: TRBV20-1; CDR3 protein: KPGGGRHQETQY
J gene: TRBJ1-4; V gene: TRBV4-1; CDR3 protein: ASSQELMGGANEKLF
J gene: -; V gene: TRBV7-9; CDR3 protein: ASSPMDKGERSEQY
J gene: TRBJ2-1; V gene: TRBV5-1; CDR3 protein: ASSKGLEQF
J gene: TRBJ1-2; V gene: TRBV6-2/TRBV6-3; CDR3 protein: ASSSDRGSGYT
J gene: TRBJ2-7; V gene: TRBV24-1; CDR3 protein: ATSDFDPGSYEQY
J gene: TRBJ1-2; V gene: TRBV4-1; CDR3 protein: ASSQGTGTYGYT
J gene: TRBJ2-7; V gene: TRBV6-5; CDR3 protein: ASGPKAGPSYEQY
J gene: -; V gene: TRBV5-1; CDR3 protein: ASSTLQLSQETQY
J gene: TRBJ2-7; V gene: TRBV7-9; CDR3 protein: ASSLNLPSYEQY
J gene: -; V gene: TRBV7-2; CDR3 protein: ATSGQRLRDEQY
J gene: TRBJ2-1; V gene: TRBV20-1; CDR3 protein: SARPGTIYNEQF
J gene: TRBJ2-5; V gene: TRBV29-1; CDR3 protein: SVCRASTGLETQY
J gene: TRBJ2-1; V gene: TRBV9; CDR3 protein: ASSVDAGSSYNEQF
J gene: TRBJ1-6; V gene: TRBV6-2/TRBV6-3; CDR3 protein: ASSYSMDVLETGRNSPLH
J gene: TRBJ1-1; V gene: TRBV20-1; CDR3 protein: SARDRRTSTEAF
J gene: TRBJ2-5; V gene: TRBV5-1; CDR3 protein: ASSEQGPQETQY
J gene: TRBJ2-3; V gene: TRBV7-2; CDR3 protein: ASSLSGAPTDTQY
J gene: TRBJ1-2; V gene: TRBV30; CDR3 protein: AWKTPAGYGYT
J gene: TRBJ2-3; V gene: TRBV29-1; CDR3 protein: SVASSSTSGTDTQY
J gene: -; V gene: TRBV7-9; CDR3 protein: ASSLGTFGEQY
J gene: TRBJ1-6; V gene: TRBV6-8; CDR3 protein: ASSSVEGSPLH
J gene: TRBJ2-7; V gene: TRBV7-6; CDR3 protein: ASSLGLAGASYEQY
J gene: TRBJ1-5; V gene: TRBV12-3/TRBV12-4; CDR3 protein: ASSPGSPHQPQH
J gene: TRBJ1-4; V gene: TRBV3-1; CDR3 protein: ASSRQLGEKLF
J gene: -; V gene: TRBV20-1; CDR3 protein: SALAYRVAGPYNEQY
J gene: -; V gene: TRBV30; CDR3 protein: AWSRRAPSYNEQY
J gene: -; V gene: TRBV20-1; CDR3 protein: SARVVSGSYEQY
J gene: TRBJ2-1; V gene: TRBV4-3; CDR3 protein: ASSTLAGSSYNEQF
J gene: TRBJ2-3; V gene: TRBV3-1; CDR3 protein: ASSQTTTGTDTQY
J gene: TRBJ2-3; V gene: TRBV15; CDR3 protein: ATSRDTGAGDTQY
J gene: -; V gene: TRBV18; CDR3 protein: ASSTGGRAPIYEQY
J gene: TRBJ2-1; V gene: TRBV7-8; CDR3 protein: ASSGRTSGGNEQF
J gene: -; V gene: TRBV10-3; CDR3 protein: TIRQQDEYEQY
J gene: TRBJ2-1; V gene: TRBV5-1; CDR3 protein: ASSLVVSYNEQF
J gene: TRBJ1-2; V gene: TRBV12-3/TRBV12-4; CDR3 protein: ASSPDYSHGYT
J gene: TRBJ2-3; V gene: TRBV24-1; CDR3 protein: ATSPRRGDTQY
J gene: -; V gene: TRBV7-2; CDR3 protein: ASSYRSAEYEQY
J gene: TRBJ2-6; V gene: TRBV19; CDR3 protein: ASRTQGSGANVLT
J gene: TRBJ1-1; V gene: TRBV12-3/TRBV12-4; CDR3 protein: ASSFRTALGEAF
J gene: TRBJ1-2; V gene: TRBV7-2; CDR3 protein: ASSFDRGNYGYT